Following are 10 T cell receptor beta chains from one sample sequenced in a study of blood T cells in healthy people across ages. For the second PCR, which ran for about 7 to 11 cycles, a sample-barcoded 5' primer and a J-beta primer mix were used. TCRdb fed the 5' RACE reads into MiXCR, producing one record per CDR3 protein. Of roughly 650,000 distinct CDR3 sequences detected, 32% appear once; the ten largest clones hold 15% to 17%. The specimen sequenced was blood. All receptors come from a woman at least 80 years old in good health.

This rearrangement joins TRBV18 to TRBJ1-1; D unresolved. There are 13 residues in the CDR3. Trimming removed 2 bases at V and 1 base at J, with 5 bases between. Germline values: CDR1 KGHSH, CDR2 LQKENI. The CDR3 DNA follows: TGTGCCAGCTCACCAGTCGAGAACACTGAAGCTTTCTTT. Amino acid sequence: CASSPVENTEAFF.

The chain links TRBV7-9 to TRBJ2-1; D perhaps matches TRBD2 (7 bases). V lost 3 bases to trimming and J lost 8 bases, with 11 bases between them. The CDR3 has 13 amino acids. Germline CDR1 reads SEHNR; CDR2 reads FQNEAQ (reference sequence). The CDR3 bases are TGTGCCAGCAGCTTGCGGGGGCGATATGAGCAGTTCTTC. It encodes CASSLRGRYEQFF.

About this clonotype: Given a much more abundant clone one base away, this may be a read error. This chain uses TRBV7-6 with TRBJ2-1, with D tentatively TRBD1 or TRBD2 (5 bases each). The last part of the DNA fits TRBJ2-7 better; the J call may be wrong. The germline gives CDR1 SGHVS, CDR2 FNYEAQ. The CDR3 runs 15 residues. This CDR3 is CASSSVGTFYNEQYF. In DNA form, the CDR3 reads TGTGCCAGCAGCTCAGTCGGGACCTTCTACAATGAGCAGTACTTC.

This clonotype occurred a few times. This clone may be a read error of a much larger clone one base away. The V and J genes are TRBV20-1 and TRBJ2-1; 7 bases fit TRBD1. Germline CDR1 is DFQATT and CDR2 is SNEGSKA (reference sequence). The CDR3 is made up of 13 amino acids. CDR3 amino acids: CSAGDSGGETQFF. The DNA for the CDR3 is TGCAGTGCTGGAGATTCAGGGGGAGAGACCCAGTTCTTC.

The sample holds many counts of this clonotype. This chain uses TRBV5-1 with TRBJ2-4; no reliable D call. V was shortened by 7 bases and J by 8 bases, with 16 bases between the two germline ends. This CDR3 is 13 amino acids long. Germline CDR1 and CDR2: SGHRS and YFSETQ. The chain's CDR3 is CASRPSGADIQYF. For the CDR3, the DNA is TGCGCCAGCCGGCCAAGTGGTGCGGACATTCAGTACTTC.

This clonotype was counted ten times or more. V and J are TRBV29-1 and TRBJ2-5; a possible D gene is TRBD2 (5 bases). In germline, CDR1 is SQVTM, CDR2 ANQGSEA. The V end was cut by 4 bases, the J end by 7 bases, with 16 bases between. The CDR3 contains 13 residues. As DNA, the CDR3 is TGCAGCGTTGGCCAGGACTTTTGGGGGACCCAGTACTTC. Translation gives CSVGQDFWGTQYF.

The chain uses TRBV4-3 and TRBJ2-1; D gene unclear. CDR1 and CDR2 from the germline V gene are LGHNA and YSLEER. The CDR3 has 15 residues. Trimming took off 1 base at V and 2 bases at J, with 9 bases between the two ends. CDR3 sequence (DNA): TGCGCCAGCAGCCAAGGTGGGTCGGCCTACAATGAGCAGTTCTTC. Translation gives CASSQGGSAYNEQFF.

This clonotype has only a few counts. V usage is TRBV19 and J usage is TRBJ1-2; D may be TRBD1 (6 bases). V dropped 7 bases and J dropped 5 bases, with 11 bases sitting between them. This CDR3 has 12 amino acids. In germline, CDR1 is LNHDA, CDR2 SQIVND (reference sequence). The CDR3 protein is CASNKGQYGYTF. CDR3 nucleotide sequence: TGTGCCAGTAACAAAGGACAGTATGGCTACACCTTC.

This clonotype was picked up a small number of times. This sequence joins TRBV5-1 and TRBJ2-1; no clear D. CDR1 is SGHRS, CDR2 YFSETQ, per germline. Trimming shortened V by 2 bases and J by 1 base, and 7 bases separated the two germline ends. The length of the CDR3 is 14 residues. The CDR3 loop reads CASSLSQSYNEQFF. The CDR3 DNA reads as TGCGCCAGCAGCTTAAGCCAGTCCTACAATGAGCAGTTCTTC. Full variable domain (outside the CDR3, taken from reference TRBV5-1 and TRBJ2-1): KAGVTQTPRYLIKTRGQQVTLSCSPISGHRSVSWYQQTPGQGLQFLFEYFSETQRNKGNFPGRFSGRQFSNSRSEMNVSTLELGDSALYLCASSLSQSYNEQFFGPGTRLTVL.

This clonotype was counted only a few times. This sequence joins TRBV9 and TRBJ1-1; 8 bases match TRBD1. V gave up 4 bases and J gave up 4 bases; unmatched junction bases: 9. The CDR3 sequence is 15 residues long. Germline CDR1 and CDR2: SGDLS and YYNGEE. In DNA form, the CDR3 reads TGTGCCAGCAGCACACACTCAGGGGGCGGCACTGAAGCTTTCTTT. Its translation: CASSTHSGGGTEAFF. The whole variable domain, filled in from reference TRBV9 and TRBJ1-1, reads DSGVTQTPKHLITATGQRVTLRCSPRSGDLSVYWYQQSLDQGLQFLIQYYNGEERAKGNILERFSAQQFPDLHSELNLSSLELGDSALYFCASSTHSGGGTEAFFGQGTRLTVV.